This TCR beta chain was obtained from a study of cytomegalovirus exposure and HLA in healthy donors. Study outcomes and limitations: HLA-A and HLA-B allele assignments for most subjects were reportedly predicted accurately using TCR beta sequences. A classifier reportedly called cytomegalovirus status with high sensitivity and specificity.

About this clone itself: The antigen remains undetermined.

Researchers ran the PCR with 60 Vbeta and 13 Jbeta primers. Sequencing used immunoSEQ multiplex PCR; TCRdb keeps in-frame clones, though not all of them. Of about 88,000 clones in the sample, 70% to 90% are singletons; the top ten hold about 2.5%. Sequenced sample: PBMCs. The receptor was derived from a man aged 18 to 29 in good health and CMV-seronegative.

The CDR3 DNA sequence: TGTGCCAGCAGTCAAAATGCGAACCCCTACGAGCAGTACTTC. Protein: CASSQNANPYEQYF. This chain links TRBV13 with TRBJ2-7; no reliable D call. CDR1 is PRHDT and CDR2 is FYEKMQ in the germline V gene (reference sequence). CDR3 length: 14 amino acids. The V gene lost 6 bases and the J gene lost 2 bases, with 14 bases spanning the gap.